Below are 13 T cell receptor beta chains sequenced from a single sample in a study of regulatory T cells in long-lasting Graves disease. Combining iRepertoire HTBI primers with Arm-PCR of CDR3 regions, the authors built TCR beta libraries. From the multiplex PCR reads, TCRdb called clonotypes with MiXCR, one entry per CDR3 protein. The sample contains about 420,000 distinct CDR3 sequences, about a sixth of which appear only once. The time point here: newly diagnosed GD, antithyroid drugs for less than 3 months. The TCR library was prepared using RNA isolated from PBMCs. The sample also formed part of further work on T cells in Graves' hyperthyroidism and ophthalmopathy.

The source was peripheral blood mononuclear cells (PBMCs), collected at new diagnosis, from a patient treated with antithyroid drugs. These receptors all come from a woman aged 18-29 years with Graves disease.

In this sample, this clonotype turned up a few times. The chain carries TRBV12-3 or TRBV12-4 and TRBJ2-7; TRBD1 might be the D (5 bases). The CDR3 sequence is 15 residues long. V lost 4 bases to trimming and J lost 1 base, with 14 bases between them. CDR3 protein: CASSYWGRTSYEQYF. Here the CDR3 DNA reads TGTGCCAGCAGTTACTGGGGCAGGACGTCCTACGAGCAGTACTTC.

This clonotype was detected a few times. The chain employs TRBV24-1 and TRBJ2-2; TRBD1 matches at 9 bases. J was trimmed by 5 bases and V by 5 bases; bases with no gene match: 5. Germline assignment: CDR1 KGHDR and CDR2 SFDVKD. The CDR3 contains 15 residues. This chain's CDR3 is CATSAPGQGTGELFF. The CDR3 DNA reads TGTGCCACCAGTGCCCCGGGACAGGGAACCGGGGAGCTGTTTTTT.

This clonotype was recorded many times. This sequence joins TRBV7-2 and TRBJ1-4, with D uncertain. The CDR3 has 13 residues. Trimming took 5 bases from V and 12 from J, leaving 16 bases between them. The germline gives CDR1 SGHTA, CDR2 FQGNSA. The DNA of the CDR3 is TGTGCCAGCAGCCCTGGACGGTCCGAAGAACTGTTTTTT. Its protein product is CASSPGRSEELFF. The variable domain in full, completed from reference TRBV7-2 and TRBJ1-4, reads GAGVSQSPSNKVTEKGKDVELRCDPISGHTALYWYRQSLGQGLEFLIYFQGNSAPDKSGLPSDRFSAERTGGSVSTLTIQRTQQEDSAVYLCASSPGRSEELFFGSGTQLSVL.

In this sample, this clonotype turned up a few times. A much bigger clone sits one base away, suggesting this may be a read error. The chain carries TRBV7-2 and TRBJ2-7; TRBD2 agrees at 8 bases. J lost 3 bases, V lost 5 bases, and 9 bases had no gene match. The V gene's germline CDR1 is SGHTA and CDR2 FQGNSA. CDR3 length equals 15 residues. Written as DNA, the CDR3 is TGTGCCAGCAGCCCACGGGGGGGGAGAAACTACGAGCAGTACTTC. The encoded protein is CASSPRGGRNYEQYF.

Regarding this clonotype: A clone one base away is much larger, so this may be a read error. The chain employs TRBV20-1 and TRBJ1-1; D not resolved. The length of the CDR3 is 14 residues. Germline CDR1 DFQATT, CDR2 SNEGSKA (reference sequence). CDR3 coding DNA: TGCGGTGCTAGTACGCAGTTACTGAACACTGAAGCTTTCTTT. It yields the protein CGASTQLLNTEAFF.

This chain connects TRBV2 to TRBJ2-1; 9 nucleotides agree with TRBD1. CDR1 and CDR2 from the germline V gene are SNHLY and FYNNEI. This CDR3 contains 13 residues. With V trimmed by 10 bases and J by 7 bases, 8 bases remained unmatched. The CDR3 nucleotides read TGTGCCACCGCCGGGACAGGGTTTAATGAGCAGTTCTTC. It yields the protein CATAGTGFNEQFF.

Written as DNA, the CDR3 is TGTGCCAGCAGTGAGGACGGGAGGGTCTACAATGAGCAGTTCTTC. This codes for CASSEDGRVYNEQFF. The rearrangement links TRBV2 to TRBJ2-1; 8 bases line up with TRBD2. The V gene's germline CDR1 is SNHLY and CDR2 FYNNEI. The CDR3 has 15 amino acids. Losses at the gene ends were 3 bases for V and 3 bases for J; bases not matched to a gene: 4.

This clonotype was found a few times. The chain recombines TRBV6-1 with TRBJ1-2; tentatively, D is TRBD1 (5 bases). Deletions cut 6 bases from V and 6 bases from J, with 20 bases between. This CDR3 comprises 15 residues. Germline V gene data show CDR1 as MNHNS and CDR2 as SASEGT. The CDR3 DNA is TGTGCCAGCAGGACGCCGGGGGGAGACTATGATGGCTACACCTTC. This codes for CASRTPGGDYDGYTF.

This chain connects TRBV19 to TRBJ1-6; the match to TRBD1 covers 10 bases. With V trimmed by 6 bases and J by 9 bases, 5 bases remained unmatched. The CDR3 has 14 residues. Germline V gives CDR1 LNHDA, CDR2 SQIVND (reference sequence). The CDR3 reads CASRRQGAGSPLHF. The CDR3 DNA reads TGTGCCAGTAGGAGACAGGGGGCAGGTTCACCCCTCCACTTT.

This clonotype occurred many times. The chain employs TRBV28 and TRBJ2-1; 7 nucleotides agree with TRBD2. CDR1 and CDR2 from the germline V gene are MDHEN and SYDVKM. The J segment lost 5 bases and the V segment lost 6 bases, leaving 10 bases of the junction unmatched. The CDR3 totals 15 residues. CDR3 nucleotides: TGTGCCAGCAGCCTCCTGCGAGGGAGGGACAATGAGCAGTTCTTC. It yields the protein CASSLLRGRDNEQFF.

This clonotype was seen a handful of times. The chain employs TRBV5-1 and TRBJ2-1; D gene uncertain. The CDR3 has 13 residues. The V end was cut by 3 bases, the J end by 8 bases, with 12 bases between. Germline CDR1 SGHRS, CDR2 YFSETQ. CDR3: CASSSLTSDEQFF. The CDR3 DNA reads as TGCGCCAGCAGCTCTTTGACAAGCGATGAGCAGTTCTTC. The full variable domain, in which reference TRBV5-1 and TRBJ2-1 provide the parts outside the CDR3, is KAGVTQTPRYLIKTRGQQVTLSCSPISGHRSVSWYQQTPGQGLQFLFEYFSETQRNKGNFPGRFSGRQFSNSRSEMNVSTLELGDSALYLCASSSLTSDEQFFGPGTRLTVL.

This clonotype was detected only a few times. The CDR3 DNA is TGTGCCAGCAGTTCTCCCACCTCCGGAAACACCATATATTTT. Amino acid sequence: CASSSPTSGNTIYF. The V and J genes are TRBV28 and TRBJ1-3; D is undetermined. Trimming shortened V by 4 bases and J by 4 bases, and 11 bases separated the two germline ends. Germline CDR1 and CDR2: MDHEN and SYDVKM. CDR3 length: 14 residues.

The V gene is TRBV28, the J gene TRBJ2-1; D uncertain. Trimming left V 11 bases short and J 4 bases short, with 21 bases between. The CDR3 spans 15 residues. Germline V lookup: CDR1 MDHEN, CDR2 SYDVKM. The CDR3 spells CASSATWLGYNEQFF. The CDR3 region has the DNA TGTGCCTCTTCCGCAACGTGGCTAGGTTACAATGAGCAGTTCTTC.